Sequencing of this TCR beta chain was carried out in a study of T cells in Graves' hyperthyroidism and ophthalmopathy. General study points: The blood repertoire included most of the expanded thyroid clonotypes above 0.001.

This clonotype was counted ten times or more. Its matching antigen is unknown. What was amplified from RNA transcripts were TCR beta CDR3 regions. First-round RT-PCR of the TCR CDR3 relied on the HTBI primer set. TCRdb analysed the multiplex PCR reads with MiXCR anew, one entry per CDR3 protein. The sample lists 34,000 or so distinct CDR3 sequences, approximately 50% occurring once. The sequencing sample was made of blood. The sequence derives from a woman aged 35 to 49 with Graves' ophthalmopathy.

CDR3 protein: CASTDRRVGSDTQYF. DNA for the CDR3: TGTGCCAGCACCGATCGGAGGGTAGGGTCAGATACGCAGTATTTT. This sequence joins TRBV6-2 or TRBV6-3 and TRBJ2-3; D perhaps matches TRBD2 (6 bases). V lost 7 bases and J 4 bases, leaving 18 bases between the germline ends. Germline values: CDR1 MNHEY, CDR2 SVGEGT. CDR3 length: 15 amino acids.